The present T cell receptor (beta chain) was sequenced within a study of blood T cell repertoires in COVID-19. Sequencing was performed with immunoSEQ multiplex PCR; in TCRdb, only in-frame clones are kept and a portion is missing. In the table there are about 220,000 clones, about 86% of which are singletons. Germline V gene lookup returns CDR1 SGHTA and CDR2 FQGNSA. The CDR3 has 14 amino acids. Trimming at V came to 9 bases and at J to 5 bases, leaving 12 bases not matched to a gene. This TCR derives from a woman aged 30 to 39 who had recovered from COVID-19. This rearrangement joins TRBV7-2 to TRBJ2-7; 8 bases agree with TRBD2. Sequencing was performed on peripheral blood. The CDR3 loop reads CASSRGGNAHEQYF. As DNA, the CDR3 is TGTGCCAGTAGTCGGGGGGGAAATGCCCACGAGCAGTACTTC.